These 8 T cell receptor beta chains originate from one sample sequenced in a study of blood T cell repertoires in COVID-19. The method was immunoSEQ multiplex PCR; TCRdb's version includes in-frame clones alone and lacks a portion of them. The table lists about 270,000 clones, about four fifths of them singletons. Sequencing input: peripheral blood. The receptors were gathered from a woman between 18 and 29 years old with acute or convalescent COVID-19.

This clone turned up a few times. V gene TRBV4-3 combines with J gene TRBJ1-6; 9 bases are shared with TRBD1. The CDR3 extends over 16 amino acids. Germline CDR1 reads LGHNA; CDR2 reads YSLEER. V lost 2 bases to trimming and J lost 7 bases; unmatched junction nucleotides: 6. Here the CDR3 DNA reads TGCGCCAGCAGCCAAAGCTGGGACAGGGCAAATTCACCCCTCCACTTT. It is translated as CASSQSWDRANSPLHF.

The V gene is TRBV24-1, the J gene TRBJ2-1, with D hard to call. The V end lost 4 bases, the J end lost 6 bases, and 9 bases lay between the germline ends. CDR1 is KGHDR and CDR2 is SFDVKD in the germline V gene. The length of the CDR3 is 13 residues. The CDR3 region has the DNA TGTGCCACCAGTGACCCCTCCGGCAATGAGCAGTTCTTC. This codes for CATSDPSGNEQFF.

V gene TRBV19 combines with J gene TRBJ2-7; the match to TRBD2 covers 8 bases. V lost 8 bases, J lost 3 bases, and 9 bases stayed unmatched. This CDR3 is built from 14 residues. Germline-derived CDR1 and CDR2 are LNHDA and SQIVND (reference sequence). CDR3 in DNA: TGTGCCAGTGCACCGGGACTAGGGGGCTACGAGCAGTACTTC. Translating gives CASAPGLGGYEQYF. Full variable domain (remainder filled in from reference TRBV19 and TRBJ2-7): DGGITQSPKYLFRKEGQNVTLSCEQNLNHDAMYWYRQDPGQGLRLIYYSQIVNDFQKGDIAEGYSVSREKKESFPLTVTSAQKNPTAFYLCASAPGLGGYEQYFGPGTRLTVT.

This chain uses TRBV11-2 with TRBJ2-1, with 7 bases that match TRBD1. Germline lookup yields CDR1 SGHAT and CDR2 FQNNGV. V lost 5 bases and J lost 4; bases outside the gene matches: 8. This CDR3 region has 15 residues. The CDR3 nucleotides are TGTGCCAGCAGCCTAGGCACAGGGGTTTACAATGAGCAGTTCTTC. Translating it yields CASSLGTGVYNEQFF.

The chain uses TRBV19 and TRBJ2-1, with 9 bases matching TRBD2. Trimming removed 5 bases from V and 3 bases from J; junction bases left unmatched: 8. Germline V gene data show CDR1 as LNHDA and CDR2 as SQIVND (reference sequence). CDR3 size: 16 residues. The CDR3 coding sequence is TGTGCCAGTAGTCCCACGGCGGGAGGGATCTACAATGAGCAGTTCTTC. This translates into CASSPTAGGIYNEQFF.

In this sample, this clone turned up a few times. The chain links TRBV24-1 to TRBJ2-2, with 7 bases matching TRBD1. Germline V gene sequence: CDR1 KGHDR, CDR2 SFDVKD. The V gene end was trimmed by 9 bases and the J gene end by 6 bases; junction bases not matched to a gene: 12. This CDR3 is built from 15 residues. CDR3 bases: TGTGCCACCTGGGACCGACAGGGTTCGGCCGGGGAGCTGTTTTTT. Its translation: CATWDRQGSAGELFF.

The CDR3 sequence is CASSQLIFTPSEQYF. In nucleotides, the CDR3 is TGTGCCAGCAGCCAACTTATTTTCACCCCGAGCGAGCAGTACTTC. The chain has TRBV4-2 and TRBJ2-7; D gene unclear. The length of the CDR3 is 15 residues. The germline V and J ends were trimmed by 2 bases and 6 bases, with 17 bases remaining between them. CDR1 and CDR2 (germline): LGHNA, YNFKEQ.

The rearrangement joins TRBV6-1 to TRBJ1-1, with a possible D match to TRBD1 (5 bases). The V and J ends lost 0 bases and 11 bases respectively, with 13 bases between them. From germline, CDR1 is MNHNS and CDR2 SASEGT. There are 13 residues in the CDR3. The CDR3 reads CASSEAPGRMAFF. The CDR3 region has the DNA TGTGCCAGCAGTGAAGCCCCAGGGCGGATGGCTTTCTTT.